This T cell receptor (beta chain) was observed in a study of shared clonotypes between healthy human individuals. Study outcomes and limitations: Naive CD4 clonotypes were shared across a few donors at roughly 4.6%.

Each sample came from a Caucasian adult donor living in Nashville, Tennessee. This table comes from immunoSEQ multiplex PCR, and its TCRdb copy is limited to in-frame clones, with some not included. The sample lists some 1 million clones; more than 65% were seen once. Trimming cost V 2 bases and J 5 bases; bases outside gene matches: 7. Per germline, CDR1 MGHDK and CDR2 SYGVNS. The CDR3 covers 15 residues. Concerning this clone: Its antigen is unidentified.

The chain links TRBV25-1 to TRBJ2-5, with 8 bases that match TRBD1. The clonotype comes from a man aged 18 to 35 in good health. Source material: memory CD4+ T cells sorted from blood. The subset was: CD45RA-negative fraction. CDR3 sequence (DNA): TGTGCCAGCAGTGAAACCCGGACAGGGAGCGAGACCCAGTACTTC. This gives the protein CASSETRTGSETQYF.